These 28 T cell receptor beta chains came from one sample sequenced in a study of shared clonotypes between healthy human individuals. The data were produced by immunoSEQ multiplex PCR, yet TCRdb's version contains in-frame clones alone and is incomplete. The table shows about 960,000 clones, with less than 85% occurring only once. The specimen was memory CD4+ T cells sorted from blood. Subset in this sample: CD45RA-negative fraction. These receptors all stem from a man aged 18-30 years in good health.

The chain is built from TRBV11-2 and TRBJ1-2; D remains ambiguous. CDR1 and CDR2 (germline): SGHAT, FQNNGV. V lost 1 base and J 8 bases, leaving 5 bases between the germline ends. CDR3 length: 11 residues. CDR3 nucleotides: TGTGCCAGCAGCTTAGTGCACGGCTACACCTTC. This translates into CASSLVHGYTF.

Notes on this clone: This specimen includes other DNA sequences encoding the same CDR3. This chain links TRBV19 with TRBJ2-2; the match to TRBD1 covers 8 bases. Germline V gene sequence: CDR1 LNHDA, CDR2 SQIVND (reference sequence). The V and J ends lost 7 bases and 2 bases, in that order; junction bases with no gene match: 3. CDR3 length: 14 residues. The CDR3 bases are TGTGCCAGTAACGACAGGGGAAACACCGGGGAGCTGTTTTTT. This encodes CASNDRGNTGELFF.

The CDR3 sequence: CASSSSAGTAFYEQYF. The DNA of the CDR3 is TGTGCCAGCAGCTCGTCCGCCGGGACAGCGTTCTACGAGCAGTACTTC. This chain uses TRBV5-4 with TRBJ2-7; TRBD1 agrees at 7 bases. J was trimmed by 3 bases and V by 3 bases; bases with no gene match: 12. The length of the CDR3 is 16 residues. The V gene's germline CDR1 is SGHNT and CDR2 YYREEE (reference sequence). The whole variable domain, filled in from reference TRBV5-4 and TRBJ2-7, reads ETGVTQSPTHLIKTRGQQVTLRCSSQSGHNTVSWYQQALGQGPQFIFQYYREEENGRGNFPPRFSGLQFPNYSSELNVNALELDDSALYLCASSSSAGTAFYEQYFGPGTRLTVT.

In regard to this clone: This sample also contains other DNA sequences that code for the same CDR3. The chain couples TRBV2 to TRBJ2-5; D is unresolved. Germline V gene lookup returns CDR1 SNHLY and CDR2 FYNNEI. Trimming left V 6 bases short and J 1 base short, with 9 bases between. The CDR3 is 13 residues long. The CDR3 nucleotides read TGTGCCAGCAGGGGAACGGCCCAAGAGACCCAGTACTTC. Translating it yields CASRGTAQETQYF.

CDR3 region: CASTPVGGNYGYTF. Written as DNA, the CDR3 is TGTGCCAGCACCCCAGTTGGAGGAAACTATGGCTACACCTTC. This chain uses TRBV9 with TRBJ1-2, with D hard to call. V was shortened by 6 bases and J by 2 bases, with 14 bases between the two germline ends. The CDR3 sequence is 14 residues long. Germline CDR1 SGDLS, CDR2 YYNGEE.

This clone was seen a single time. This sequence joins TRBV9 and TRBJ1-3; TRBD1 might be the D (6 bases). The ends were cut back, 0 bases at V and 1 base at J, with 14 bases in the middle. The CDR3 is made up of 17 amino acids. In germline, CDR1 is SGDLS, CDR2 YYNGEE. The CDR3 is CASSVGQGRVSGNTIYF. DNA of the CDR3: TGTGCCAGCAGCGTAGGGCAGGGGCGGGTTTCTGGAAACACCATATATTTT.

This chain uses TRBV19 with TRBJ2-7, with D unresolved. Between the trimmed V and J ends, which lost 2 bases and 0 bases, there was a span of 8 bases. The CDR3 is made up of 14 amino acids. The germline gives CDR1 LNHDA, CDR2 SQIVND (reference sequence). The DNA for the CDR3 is TGTGCCAGTAGTATATCTGCCGGCTCCTACGAGCAGTACTTC. It codes for CASSISAGSYEQYF. Using reference TRBV19 and TRBJ2-7 for the parts outside the CDR3, the full variable domain is DGGITQSPKYLFRKEGQNVTLSCEQNLNHDAMYWYRQDPGQGLRLIYYSQIVNDFQKGDIAEGYSVSREKKESFPLTVTSAQKNPTAFYLCASSISAGSYEQYFGPGTRLTVT.

This clone appeared a single time. The chain links TRBV7-2 to TRBJ1-1, with 8 bases that match TRBD1. The germline V gene encodes CDR1 SGHTA and CDR2 FQGNSA. The CDR3 totals 16 residues. The ends lost 1 base at V and 3 bases at J; junction bases unmatched: 7. The CDR3 nucleotides are TGTGCCAGCAGCTTAGGGGCCAGGGGGCCGGACACTGAAGCTTTCTTT. It encodes CASSLGARGPDTEAFF.

This clone was seen a handful of times. The chain is built from TRBV7-2 and TRBJ1-3; D unclear. The ends were cut back, 1 base at V and 2 bases at J, with 12 bases in the middle. The length of the CDR3 is 16 residues. CDR1 is SGHTA and CDR2 is FQGNSA in the germline V gene. For the CDR3, the DNA is TGTGCCAGCAGCTTAGTGGGTTTAAAGGCTGGAAACACCATATATTTT. It yields the protein CASSLVGLKAGNTIYF.

A word on this clone: Other DNA sequences in the same sample also yield this CDR3. The chain joins TRBV19 to TRBJ1-4; D possibly corresponds to TRBD1 (5 bases). V was shortened by 4 bases and J by 0 bases, with 9 bases between the two germline ends. The length of the CDR3 is 15 residues. Looked up from germline, CDR1 is LNHDA and CDR2 is SQIVND (reference sequence). The CDR3 coding sequence is TGTGCCAGTAGTACGCAGGGATCAACTAATGAAAAACTGTTTTTT. Translation: CASSTQGSTNEKLFF. Filled out from reference TRBV19 and TRBJ1-4, the complete variable domain reads DGGITQSPKYLFRKEGQNVTLSCEQNLNHDAMYWYRQDPGQGLRLIYYSQIVNDFQKGDIAEGYSVSREKKESFPLTVTSAQKNPTAFYLCASSTQGSTNEKLFFGSGTQLSVL.

This clone was recorded once. The identical CDR3 is also encoded by other nucleotide sequences in the sample. The chain joins TRBV2 to TRBJ1-1; D may be TRBD1 (6 bases). The V end was cut by 8 bases, the J end by 1 base, with 11 bases between. Germline loops: CDR1 SNHLY, CDR2 FYNNEI. The CDR3 has 13 residues. The CDR3 spells CASRGHPNTEAFF. The CDR3 DNA follows: TGTGCCAGCCGGGGACACCCGAACACTGAAGCTTTCTTT.

The chain joins TRBV7-9 to TRBJ2-3; 9 positions match TRBD2. The V segment lost 3 bases and the J segment 5 bases; nucleotides outside the gene matches: 12. The CDR3 has 17 residues. Germline V gene sequence: CDR1 SEHNR, CDR2 FQNEAQ (reference sequence). The CDR3 is CASSFSLGGGAKDTQYF. DNA of the CDR3: TGTGCCAGCAGCTTCTCTCTCGGCGGGGGGGCCAAAGATACGCAGTATTTT.

This clone was counted between two and nine times. J is TRBJ2-7 and V is TRBV7-9; the match to TRBD1 covers 8 bases. CDR1 SEHNR and CDR2 FQNEAQ come from the germline V gene (reference sequence). V gave up 6 bases and J gave up 2 bases; unmatched junction bases: 3. This CDR3 contains 13 residues. The CDR3 nucleotides are TGTGCCAGCAGAGAGACAGGGGCCTACGAGCAGTACTTC. This gives the protein CASRETGAYEQYF.

This chain links TRBV19 with TRBJ1-5; 7 positions agree with TRBD1. The CDR3 runs 18 residues. The germline V gene has CDR1 LNHDA and CDR2 SQIVND (reference sequence). J gave up 0 bases and V 6 bases, and 14 bases lay outside the gene matches. CDR3 in amino acids: CASSPSKTGTDSNQPQHF. DNA of the CDR3: TGTGCCAGTAGCCCATCCAAGACAGGGACAGATAGCAATCAGCCCCAGCATTTT.

The CDR3 nucleotides read TGTGCCAGCAGCTTAGTCGGGGGGTCCAATGAAAAACTGTTTTTT. Translating gives CASSLVGGSNEKLFF. This sequence joins TRBV7-2 and TRBJ1-4; a weak D match, TRBD1 (5 bases). Trimming cost V 1 base and J 5 bases, with 11 bases left between them. The CDR3 contains 15 residues. CDR1 SGHTA and CDR2 FQGNSA come from the germline V gene.

In this sample, this clone turned up once. V is TRBV7-2 and J is TRBJ2-1; 10 nucleotides line up with TRBD2. Trimming cost V 4 bases and J 7 bases; bases outside gene matches: 10. From germline, CDR1 is SGHTA and CDR2 FQGNSA. The CDR3 extends over 16 amino acids. The CDR3 region is CASSWRSAGGPNEQFF. In nucleotides, the CDR3 is TGTGCCAGCAGCTGGCGATCAGCGGGAGGGCCGAATGAGCAGTTCTTC. The full variable domain, with the rest looked up from reference TRBV7-2 and TRBJ2-1, is GAGVSQSPSNKVTEKGKDVELRCDPISGHTALYWYRQSLGQGLEFLIYFQGNSAPDKSGLPSDRFSAERTGGSVSTLTIQRTQQEDSAVYLCASSWRSAGGPNEQFFGPGTRLTVL.

The CDR3 reads CASSPSRLDYTEAFF. DNA for the CDR3: TGCGCCAGCAGCCCCTCGAGACTGGACTACACTGAAGCTTTCTTT. This rearrangement joins TRBV5-1 to TRBJ1-1; unclear D gene. V shed 4 bases and J shed 3 bases, with 16 bases lying between them. Germline V CDR1 and CDR2: SGHRS, YFSETQ. The length of the CDR3 is 15 residues.

This chain links TRBV4-1 with TRBJ1-2; 9 bases match TRBD1. V gave up 3 bases and J gave up 4 bases; unmatched junction bases: 6. CDR3 length: 15 residues. The germline CDR1 and CDR2 sequences are MGHRA and YSYEKL. The CDR3 DNA reads as TGCGCCAGCAGCCAGCTACAGGGGGCGGGCTATGGCTACACCTTC. Amino acids: CASSQLQGAGYGYTF.

The chain joins TRBV29-1 to TRBJ2-5; D possibly uses TRBD1 or TRBD2 (5 bases each). Matching the DNA end better, TRBJ2-7 makes the J call doubtful. The germline V gene encodes CDR1 SQVTM and CDR2 ANQGSEA. This CDR3 is built from 11 residues. The CDR3 region has the DNA TGCAGCGTTACACGGGGACCCGAGCAGTACTTC. The encoded protein is CSVTRGPEQYF.

The chain's CDR3 is CASSPPLPGAFF. CDR3 coding DNA: TGTGCCAGCTCACCACCGCTGCCGGGGGCTTTCTTT. J is TRBJ1-1 and V is TRBV18; D not certain. The length of the CDR3 is 12 residues. Trimming took off 0 bases at V and 11 bases at J, with 10 bases between the two ends. The germline gives CDR1 KGHSH, CDR2 LQKENI.

The chain recombines TRBV2 with TRBJ1-5, with 7 positions matching TRBD1. The CDR3 consists of 12 residues. V lost 7 bases to trimming and J lost 5 bases; unmatched junction nucleotides: 2. Germline-derived CDR1 and CDR2 are SNHLY and FYNNEI. The CDR3, as DNA: TGTGCCAGCACCACAGGGGATCAGCCCCAGCATTTT. Translated: CASTTGDQPQHF.

V and J are TRBV7-8 and TRBJ2-7; no clear D gene. The CDR3 contains 15 residues. The V gene's germline CDR1 is SGHVS and CDR2 FQNEAQ. Trimming shortened V by 1 base and J by 0 bases, and 10 bases separated the two germline ends. CDR3 nucleotides: TGTGCCAGCAGCTTAGTCGGCGCCTCCTCCTACGAGCAGTACTTC. Its translation is CASSLVGASSYEQYF. The full variable domain, its missing parts supplied by reference TRBV7-8 and TRBJ2-7, is GAGVSQSPRYKVAKRGQDVALRCDPISGHVSLFWYQQALGQGPEFLTYFQNEAQLDKSGLPSDRFFAERPEGSVSTLKIQRTQQEDSAVYLCASSLVGASSYEQYFGPGTRLTVT.

The chain uses TRBV19 and TRBJ1-6; 7 nucleotides agree with TRBD1. This CDR3 contains 15 residues. Per the germline V gene, CDR1 is LNHDA and CDR2 is SQIVND (reference sequence). J gave up 3 bases and V 6 bases, and 5 bases lay outside the gene matches. In DNA, the CDR3 is TGTGCCAGTAGGGCGGGACAGAGCTATAATTCACCCCTCCACTTT. This sequence encodes CASRAGQSYNSPLHF.

The chain carries TRBV30 and TRBJ2-7; 9 bases map to TRBD2. Germline V gene lookup returns CDR1 GTSNPN and CDR2 SVGIG (reference sequence). The CDR3 runs 15 residues. The J segment lost 2 bases and the V segment lost 7 bases, leaving 12 bases of the junction unmatched. The CDR3 loop reads CASKGAGGNTYEQYF. Written as DNA, the CDR3 is TGTGCCTCCAAAGGGGCGGGGGGGAACACCTACGAGCAGTACTTC.

This clone was seen a few times. Here the CDR3 reads CASRDDSPLHF. In DNA, the CDR3 is TGTGCCAGCAGGGACGATTCACCCCTCCACTTT. The chain carries TRBV6-1 and TRBJ1-6, with unresolved D. Germline CDR1 reads MNHNS; CDR2 reads SASEGT. V lost 6 bases to trimming and J lost 8 bases, with 5 bases between them. The CDR3 loop spans 11 amino acids.

The chain has TRBV7-2 and TRBJ1-2; D remains unclear. Germline V lookup: CDR1 SGHTA, CDR2 FQGNSA. The V gene lost 5 bases and the J gene lost 0 bases, with 13 bases spanning the gap. The CDR3 sequence is 15 residues long. CDR3 loop: CASSPGPTTNYGYTF. The CDR3 coding sequence is TGTGCCAGCAGCCCTGGGCCGACTACTAACTATGGCTACACCTTC.

This chain links TRBV6-1 with TRBJ2-3, with 9 bases that match TRBD1. The CDR3 totals 17 residues. Germline assignment: CDR1 MNHNS and CDR2 SASEGT. J lost 1 base, V lost 0 bases, and 5 bases had no gene match. The CDR3 DNA reads as TGTGCCAGCAGTGAAGCGCTTCGGACAGGGGGCACAGATACGCAGTATTTT. Translating gives CASSEALRTGGTDTQYF.

V gene TRBV5-1 combines with J gene TRBJ2-7, with 10 bases that match TRBD1. The CDR3 length is 15 residues. In germline, CDR1 is SGHRS, CDR2 YFSETQ. Trimming took 2 bases from V and 3 from J; bases not matched to a gene: 5. CDR3 loop: CASSLPGTGVYEQYF. CDR3 nucleotide sequence: TGCGCCAGCAGCTTACCCGGGACAGGGGTCTACGAGCAGTACTTC.